This T cell receptor beta chain was sequenced for a study of T-cell memory formation after mild COVID-19. Trimming cost V 5 bases and J 6 bases; bases outside gene matches: 7. The V gene's germline CDR1 is MNHEY and CDR2 SMNVEV (reference sequence). This CDR3 region has 15 residues. TCRdb re-called the 5' RACE reads with MiXCR, one entry per CDR3 protein. The table shows fewer than 650,000 distinct CDR3 sequences, with about a fifth occurring only once. The sample comprised PBMCs or a T cell subset sorted from them (not recorded which). The rearrangement links TRBV27 to TRBJ2-7; TRBD2 matches 13 bases. The TCR originated in an adult woman who had mild COVID-19 (a few samples of this study predate the infection). Cell type and time point are not known. The CDR3 sequence: CASSTRTSGSAEQYF. The DNA for the CDR3 is TGTGCCAGCAGTACCCGGACTAGCGGGAGTGCCGAGCAGTACTTC.